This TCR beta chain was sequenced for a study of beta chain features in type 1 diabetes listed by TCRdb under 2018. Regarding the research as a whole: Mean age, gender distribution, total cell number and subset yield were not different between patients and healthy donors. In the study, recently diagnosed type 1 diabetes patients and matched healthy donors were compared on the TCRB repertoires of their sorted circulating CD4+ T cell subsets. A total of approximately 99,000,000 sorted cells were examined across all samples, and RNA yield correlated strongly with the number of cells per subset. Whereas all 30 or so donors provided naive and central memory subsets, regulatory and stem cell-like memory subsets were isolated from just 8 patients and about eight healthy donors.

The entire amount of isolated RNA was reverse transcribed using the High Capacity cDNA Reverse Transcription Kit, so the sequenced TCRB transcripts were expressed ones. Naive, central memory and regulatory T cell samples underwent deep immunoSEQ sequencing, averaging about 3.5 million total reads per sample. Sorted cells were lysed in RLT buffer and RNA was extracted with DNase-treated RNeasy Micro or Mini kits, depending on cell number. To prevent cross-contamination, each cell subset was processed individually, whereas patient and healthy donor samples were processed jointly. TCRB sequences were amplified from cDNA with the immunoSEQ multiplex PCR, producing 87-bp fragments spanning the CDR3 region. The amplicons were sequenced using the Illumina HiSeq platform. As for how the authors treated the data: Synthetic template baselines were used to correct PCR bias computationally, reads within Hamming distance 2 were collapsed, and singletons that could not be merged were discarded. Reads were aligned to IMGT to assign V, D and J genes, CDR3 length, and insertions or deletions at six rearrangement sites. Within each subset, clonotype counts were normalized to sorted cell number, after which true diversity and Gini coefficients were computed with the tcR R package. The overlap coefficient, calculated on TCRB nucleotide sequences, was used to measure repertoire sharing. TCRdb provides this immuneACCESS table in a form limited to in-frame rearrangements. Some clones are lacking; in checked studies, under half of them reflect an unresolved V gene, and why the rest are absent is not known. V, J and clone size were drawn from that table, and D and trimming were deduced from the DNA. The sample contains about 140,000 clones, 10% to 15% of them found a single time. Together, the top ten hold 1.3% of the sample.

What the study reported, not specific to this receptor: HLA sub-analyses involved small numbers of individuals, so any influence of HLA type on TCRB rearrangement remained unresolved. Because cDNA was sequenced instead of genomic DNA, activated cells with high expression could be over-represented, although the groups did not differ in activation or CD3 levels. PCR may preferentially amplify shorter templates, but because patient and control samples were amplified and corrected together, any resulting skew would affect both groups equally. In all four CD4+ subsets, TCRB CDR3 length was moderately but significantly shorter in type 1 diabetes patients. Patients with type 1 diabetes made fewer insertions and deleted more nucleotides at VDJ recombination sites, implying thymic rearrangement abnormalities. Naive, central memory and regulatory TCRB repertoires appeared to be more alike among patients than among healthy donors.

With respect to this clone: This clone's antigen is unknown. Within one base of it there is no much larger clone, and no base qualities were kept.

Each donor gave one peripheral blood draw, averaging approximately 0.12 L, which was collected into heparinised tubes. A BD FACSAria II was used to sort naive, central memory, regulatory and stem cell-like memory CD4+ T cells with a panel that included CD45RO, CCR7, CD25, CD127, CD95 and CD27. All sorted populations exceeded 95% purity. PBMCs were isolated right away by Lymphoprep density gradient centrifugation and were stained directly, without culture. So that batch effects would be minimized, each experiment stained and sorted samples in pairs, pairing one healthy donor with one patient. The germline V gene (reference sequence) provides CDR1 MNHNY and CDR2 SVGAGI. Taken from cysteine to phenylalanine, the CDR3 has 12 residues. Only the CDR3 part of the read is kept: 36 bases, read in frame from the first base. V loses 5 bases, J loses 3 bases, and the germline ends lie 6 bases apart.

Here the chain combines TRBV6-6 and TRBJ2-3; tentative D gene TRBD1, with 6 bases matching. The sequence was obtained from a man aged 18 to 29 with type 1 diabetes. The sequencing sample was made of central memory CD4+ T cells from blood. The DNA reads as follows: TGTGCCAGCAGTAGGGGGACAGATACGCAGTATTTT. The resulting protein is CASSRGTDTQYF.